This T cell receptor beta chain was retrieved from a study of T cells in Graves' hyperthyroidism and ophthalmopathy. Study findings and constraints: Ophthalmopathy was told apart from stable hyperthyroidism by a 13 V-J model. Most thyroid clonotypes expanded above 0.001 appeared in blood too.

It was RNA transcripts that yielded the amplified TCR beta CDR3 regions. First-round RT-PCR targeting the TCR CDR3 was performed with the HTBI primer set. TCRdb passed the multiplex PCR reads through MiXCR, listing each CDR3 protein once. The top ten clones hold under 20% of a sample with 550,000 to 600,000 distinct CDR3 sequences, 40% to 55% of them seen once. Many counts were recorded for this clonotype. Antigen: not known. Clinical symptoms, serum thyroxine and TRAb, thyroid ultrasound and orbital computed tomography together formed the diagnostic basis. The V and J ends lost 6 bases and 5 bases, in that order; junction bases with no gene match: 5. Germline V gene lookup returns CDR1 SNHLY and CDR2 FYNNEI. The CDR3 is made up of 14 amino acids.

The J gene is TRBJ2-5, the V gene TRBV2, with TRBD2 matching 11 bases. The specimen was peripheral blood or thyroid tissue (not recorded which). This clonotype was sampled from an adult woman with Graves' disease, either hyperthyroidism or ophthalmopathy (not recorded which). Here the CDR3 reads CASRPSGRMETQYF. In DNA, the CDR3 is TGTGCCAGCAGGCCTAGCGGGAGGATGGAGACCCAGTACTTC.